Below, 27 T cell receptor beta chains from the same sample are listed, as sequenced in a study of early T cells in non-severe SARS-CoV-2 infection. TCRdb recomputed calls from the 5' RACE reads with MiXCR, one row per CDR3 protein. This sample has about 64,000 distinct CDR3 sequences, with 11% found just once. Here the sequenced sample was whole blood, taken at baseline. The source is an adult who was a healthcare worker with PCR-confirmed SARS-CoV-2 infection or an uninfected control (not recorded which).

This clonotype has a handful of counts. The chain joins TRBV10-3 to TRBJ2-3; 13 bases are shared with TRBD2. CDR1 and CDR2 (germline): ENHRY, SYGVKD. CDR3 length equals 16 residues. V shed 10 bases, J shed 1 base, and the junction held 8 bases outside the gene matches. CDR3 residues: CATTWTSGGRTDTQYF. For the CDR3, the DNA is TGTGCCACCACCTGGACTAGCGGGGGTCGCACAGATACGCAGTATTTT.

This clonotype was counted at least ten times. This chain uses TRBV4-3 with TRBJ2-1; D not resolved. CDR3 length: 13 amino acids. The V and J ends lost 1 base and 5 bases respectively, with 6 bases between them. Germline CDR1 reads LGHNA; CDR2 reads YSLEER. CDR3 protein: CASSQGGHNEQFF. The CDR3 DNA is TGCGCCAGCAGCCAAGGTGGCCACAATGAGCAGTTCTTC.

The J gene is TRBJ2-7, the V gene TRBV3-1; D remains unclear. This CDR3 comprises 15 residues. The germline V gene has CDR1 LGHDT and CDR2 YNNKEL (reference sequence). V was trimmed by 6 bases and J by 2 bases, leaving 17 bases between them. The CDR3 sequence is CASSRDSRSTYEQYF. CDR3 in DNA: TGTGCCAGCAGTCGAGACTCGAGAAGTACCTACGAGCAGTACTTC.

This clonotype has more than one count but fewer than ten. This CDR3 is CAISEDRSSYNEQFF. In nucleotides, the CDR3 is TGTGCCATCAGTGAGGACAGGAGCTCCTACAATGAGCAGTTCTTC. The chain couples TRBV10-3 to TRBJ2-1, with a tentative D call TRBD1 (6 bases). This CDR3 spans 15 amino acids. The V gene lost 2 bases and the J gene lost 0 bases, with 8 bases spanning the gap. Germline assignment: CDR1 ENHRY and CDR2 SYGVKD.

This clonotype came up many times. The chain has TRBV5-1 and TRBJ1-6, with 9 bases that match TRBD1. V was clipped by 4 bases and J by 10 bases; unmatched bases: 15. The CDR3 runs 17 residues. Germline assignment: CDR1 SGHRS and CDR2 YFSETQ. The CDR3 here is CASSKEQGAISVSPLHF. The CDR3 nucleotides read TGCGCCAGCAGCAAAGAACAGGGGGCTATATCCGTGTCACCCCTCCACTTT.

This rearrangement joins TRBV6-5 to TRBJ2-1; possibly TRBD1 or TRBD2 for D (6 bases each). Trimming pared 5 bases from V and 9 bases from J, leaving 17 bases between. The germline gives CDR1 MNHEY, CDR2 SVGAGI. The CDR3 sequence is 14 residues long. CDR3 amino acids: CASSTNPGGGEQFF. DNA of the CDR3: TGTGCCAGCAGTACCAACCCCGGGGGCGGTGAGCAGTTCTTC.

The CDR3 bases are TGTGCCAGCAGCCCTTATCTGGCTTCTGAGCAGTACTTC. Protein: CASSPYLASEQYF. The rearrangement joins TRBV11-2 to TRBJ2-7; D uncertain. The CDR3 loop spans 13 amino acids. Germline loops: CDR1 SGHAT, CDR2 FQNNGV. Trimming shortened V by 5 bases and J by 7 bases, and 15 bases separated the two germline ends.

The sample holds a few counts of this clonotype. The CDR3 is CASGQGRYNSPLHF. For the CDR3, the DNA is TGTGCCAGCGGGCAGGGGAGGTATAATTCACCCCTCCACTTT. The chain employs TRBV14 and TRBJ1-6; a possible D gene is TRBD1 (6 bases). Germline lookup yields CDR1 SGHDN and CDR2 FVKESK. Between the trimmed V and J ends, which lost 8 bases and 4 bases, there was a span of 12 bases. CDR3 length: 14 residues. The variable domain in full, completed from reference TRBV14 and TRBJ1-6, reads EAGVTQFPSHSVIEKGQTVTLRCDPISGHDNLYWYRRVMGKEIKFLLHFVKESKQDESGMPNNRFLAERTGGTYSTLKVQPAELEDSGVYFCASGQGRYNSPLHFGNGTRLTVT.

V and J are TRBV7-7 and TRBJ1-4; weak D call: TRBD1 (5 bases). CDR1 is SSHAT, CDR2 FNYEAQ, per germline (reference sequence). CDR3 size: 11 residues. CDR3 nucleotide sequence: TGTGCAGCAGGGAGGAGGACCGTCGGGTTTTTT. This gives the protein CAAGRRTVGFF.

The V and J genes are TRBV13 and TRBJ1-2, with D possibly being TRBD1 (6 bases). Deletions cut 1 base from V and 8 bases from J, with 20 bases between. The CDR3 totals 16 residues. Germline CDR1 PRHDT, CDR2 FYEKMQ (reference sequence). The DNA for the CDR3 is TGTGCCAGCAGCTTAGAAGGCTCAGGGGCTTCGCTAGGCTACACCTTC. It codes for CASSLEGSGASLGYTF.

By proportion, this clonotype is medium-sized. The chain has TRBV7-9 and TRBJ2-7; D is undetermined. V lost 5 bases and J lost 2, with 13 bases in between. The CDR3 is made up of 14 amino acids. CDR1 and CDR2 (germline): SEHNR, FQNEAQ (reference sequence). As DNA, the CDR3 is TGTGCCAGCAGCCCAGAGGCGCTAGCCTACGAGCAGTACTTC. Residues: CASSPEALAYEQYF.

This chain uses TRBV5-4 with TRBJ2-1, with TRBD2 matching over 9 bases. The CDR3 covers 14 residues. The V segment lost 4 bases and the J segment 7 bases; nucleotides outside the gene matches: 6. Germline V lookup: CDR1 SGHNT, CDR2 YYREEE (reference sequence). The CDR3 region has the DNA TGTGCCAGCAGCCGGACTAGCGCCGTGAATGAGCAGTTCTTC. Translation: CASSRTSAVNEQFF.

In its sample, this clonotype was seen many times. The chain is built from TRBV6-6 and TRBJ1-1; no firm D call. Trimming took 6 bases from V and 3 from J, leaving 14 bases between them. There are 14 residues in the CDR3. Germline CDR1 reads MNHNY; CDR2 reads SVGAGI (reference sequence). The CDR3 loop is CASSSNSGDTEAFF. Written as DNA, the CDR3 is TGTGCCAGCAGCTCGAACTCTGGGGACACTGAAGCTTTCTTT.

This clonotype occurred many times. The chain has TRBV6-5 and TRBJ2-5; D unclear. The germline V gene has CDR1 MNHEY and CDR2 SVGAGI. The CDR3 is 15 residues long. V lost 0 bases and J 4 bases, leaving 12 bases between the germline ends. CDR3 DNA: TGTGCCAGCAGTTACTCCACTGGGGTAGCAGAGACCCAGTACTTC. Protein product: CASSYSTGVAETQYF.

This clonotype was detected a few times. V gene TRBV7-2 combines with J gene TRBJ2-3; TRBD1 or TRBD2 may be the D gene (5 bases each). The germline gives CDR1 SGHTA, CDR2 FQGNSA. Deletions cut 6 bases from V and 2 bases from J, with 15 bases between. The CDR3 is 15 residues long. This CDR3 is CASRGVGGATDTQYF. CDR3 sequence (DNA): TGTGCCAGCAGGGGGGTGGGCGGAGCCACAGATACGCAGTATTTT.

In its sample, this clonotype was seen a few times. V and J are TRBV10-3 and TRBJ1-1, with D possibly matching TRBD1 (6 bases). Trimming took off 10 bases at V and 0 bases at J, with 12 bases between the two ends. Germline CDR1 reads ENHRY; CDR2 reads SYGVKD. The CDR3 loop spans 13 amino acids. CDR3 region: CATLGQMNTEAFF. The CDR3, as DNA: TGTGCCACCCTCGGACAGATGAACACTGAAGCTTTCTTT.

This clonotype was seen repeatedly, ten times or more. This chain links TRBV11-2 with TRBJ2-1, with D maybe TRBD1 (6 bases). The CDR3 has 15 amino acids. Germline loops: CDR1 SGHAT, CDR2 FQNNGV. Trimming took off 5 bases at V and 3 bases at J, with 14 bases between the two ends. The CDR3 is CASSSDRPLYNEQFF. The CDR3 nucleotides read TGTGCCAGCAGCAGCGACAGGCCCCTCTACAATGAGCAGTTCTTC.

This clonotype was counted ten times or more. The V and J genes are TRBV2 and TRBJ2-1, with D possibly TRBD2 on 6 matching bases. V lost 4 bases and J lost 4, with 11 bases in between. Germline CDR1 SNHLY, CDR2 FYNNEI. CDR3 length equals 14 residues. CDR3: CASSVGGSYNEQFF. The CDR3 nucleotides are TGTGCCAGCAGTGTAGGAGGGTCTTACAATGAGCAGTTCTTC.

This clonotype was counted between two and nine times. The rearrangement uses TRBV11-2 and TRBJ2-7; the D gene is possibly TRBD2 (7 bases). V was pared by 5 bases and J by 8 bases, with 13 bases between. CDR3 length equals 12 residues. Germline values: CDR1 SGHAT, CDR2 FQNNGV. CDR3 loop: CASSGSGDKQYF. The CDR3 nucleotides read TGTGCCAGCAGCGGGAGCGGGGACAAGCAGTACTTC.

This clonotype was detected ten times or more. V is TRBV7-2 and J is TRBJ1-2, with D possibly being TRBD1 (5 bases). Trimming removed 7 bases from V and 3 bases from J, with 12 bases in between. CDR1 and CDR2 from the germline V gene are SGHTA and FQGNSA. The length of the CDR3 is 13 residues. The DNA of the CDR3 is TGTGCCAGCATCCTCGCAGGGCACTATGGCTACACCTTC. Protein: CASILAGHYGYTF.

This clonotype has ten or more counts. An end of the junction does not agree with germline; a read error may underlie this. This chain links TRBV6-2 or TRBV6-3 with TRBJ1-1; D remains ambiguous. The germline V gene encodes CDR1 MNHEY and CDR2 SVGEGT. The CDR3 consists of 13 residues. This chain's CDR3 is CASRGVGSAEVFF. CDR3 nucleotides: TGTGCCAGCCGAGGCGTCGGGTCAGCTGAAGTTTTCTTT.

The CDR3 nucleotides are TGTGCCAGCAGCCACCCGGAGAATGAAAAACTGTTTTTT. Protein sequence: CASSHPENEKLFF. This chain links TRBV4-2 with TRBJ1-4; D gene uncertain. The CDR3 contains 13 residues. CDR1 is LGHNA and CDR2 is YNFKEQ in the germline V gene. Trimming took off 3 bases at V and 5 bases at J, with 7 bases between the two ends.

This clonotype was observed a few times. This chain connects TRBV7-6 to TRBJ2-5; D unclear. In germline, CDR1 is SGHVS, CDR2 FNYEAQ. V gave up 0 bases and J gave up 7 bases, with 9 bases separating them. The CDR3 loop spans 13 amino acids. The CDR3 loop is CASSLAVWGTQYF. CDR3 nucleotides: TGTGCCAGCAGCTTAGCGGTCTGGGGGACCCAGTACTTC.

This clonotype appeared many times. The chain employs TRBV12-3 or TRBV12-4 and TRBJ1-2; D remains ambiguous. The CDR3 is 14 amino acids. Trimming removed 3 bases from V and 5 bases from J, with 13 bases in between. CDR3 coding DNA: TGTGCCAGCAGTTTTGGGTCGGGCGCTTATGGCTACACCTTC. It translates to CASSFGSGAYGYTF.

Written as DNA, the CDR3 is TGTGCCAGCAGCCAAGATCTGGCGGGAGGTCCGCGAGGGACCCAGTACTTC. Protein: CASSQDLAGGPRGTQYF. This chain links TRBV4-2 with TRBJ2-5; TRBD2 matches at 8 bases. The V segment lost 0 bases and the J segment 7 bases; nucleotides outside the gene matches: 13. Germline assignment: CDR1 LGHNA and CDR2 YNFKEQ. The CDR3 contains 17 residues.

V gene TRBV14 combines with J gene TRBJ2-1, with TRBD1 identical over 8 bases. The V segment lost 4 bases and the J segment 7 bases; nucleotides outside the gene matches: 12. From germline, CDR1 is SGHDN and CDR2 FVKESK. The CDR3 spans 16 residues. The CDR3 sequence: CASSPGAGGRGNEQFF. The CDR3 nucleotides read TGTGCCAGCAGCCCAGGGGCAGGGGGCAGGGGAAATGAGCAGTTCTTC.

There are a few counts of this clonotype. The rearrangement links TRBV5-4 to TRBJ2-5, with D possibly matching TRBD1 (5 bases). With 1 base removed from V and 0 bases from J, the gap between germline ends came to 10 bases. This CDR3 is built from 15 residues. Germline-derived CDR1 and CDR2 are SGHNT and YYREEE (reference sequence). The CDR3 DNA follows: TGTGCCAGCAGCTTGTTGCGACAGAACCAAGAGACCCAGTACTTC. It specifies CASSLLRQNQETQYF.